One sample yielded the 15 T cell receptor beta chains listed below, sequenced in a study of tumor-infiltrating lymphocytes in oesophageal squamous cell carcinoma. From the PCR reads, TCRdb called clonotypes with MiXCR, one entry per CDR3 protein. Of about 20,000 distinct CDR3 sequences listed, around 43% were seen once; the top ten hold 15% to 20%. The sequencing input was normal esophageal tissue next to the tumor. The source of these receptors is a female donor with esophageal squamous cell carcinoma.

This clonotype was seen more than once but under ten times. This chain joins TRBV20-1 and TRBJ2-3; 10 nucleotides agree with TRBD2. The CDR3 consists of 15 residues. The germline V gene has CDR1 DFQATT and CDR2 SNEGSKA (reference sequence). The junction had 9 bases not matched to a gene; V was cut back by 5 bases and J by 4 bases. This CDR3 reads CSARPLAGVSDTQYF. The CDR3, as DNA: TGCAGTGCTCGGCCTCTAGCGGGGGTTTCAGATACGCAGTATTTT.

As regards this clonotype: A much larger clone lies a single base off, so this may be a read error. The chain uses TRBV7-3 and TRBJ2-1; a possible D gene is TRBD2 (6 bases). TRBJ2-7 matches the DNA end more closely, so the J call is doubtful. Germline V CDR1 and CDR2: SGHTA, FQGTGA. The CDR3 loop spans 13 amino acids. The CDR3 region has the DNA TGTGCCAGCAGTCCGGGACTGGCAAATGAGCAGTACTTC. It specifies CASSPGLANEQYF.

There are many counts of this clonotype. The chain carries TRBV6-1 and TRBJ2-4; 10 nucleotides line up with TRBD1. CDR3 length: 18 residues. CDR1 MNHNS and CDR2 SASEGT come from the germline V gene. Trimming at V came to 5 bases and at J to 1 base, leaving 11 bases not matched to a gene. Written as DNA, the CDR3 is TGTGCCAGCAGTCGGGGACAGGGGATAGAGTTGGCCAAAAACATTCAGTACTTC. Its translation is CASSRGQGIELAKNIQYF.

The table lists this clonotype with many counts. The chain is built from TRBV5-1 and TRBJ2-2, with D perhaps TRBD1 (6 bases). The CDR3 runs to 15 residues. Per the germline V gene, CDR1 is SGHRS and CDR2 is YFSETQ. V was shortened by 4 bases and J by 7 bases, with 17 bases between the two germline ends. The CDR3 coding sequence is TGCGCCAGCAGCGTGGGGGCTCGGTTGGGCGGGGAGCTGTTTTTT. It encodes CASSVGARLGGELFF.

Turning to this clonotype: A read error may account for a junction end that differs from germline. The chain uses TRBV28 and TRBJ2-3; perhaps TRBD2 as D (6 bases). The CDR3 spans 16 residues. Germline lookup yields CDR1 MDHEN and CDR2 SYDVKM. CDR3 protein: CAGSSPGMGGPNTQYF. The DNA of the CDR3 is TGTGCCGGCAGTTCCCCGGGGATGGGAGGCCCAAATACGCAGTATTTT. The whole variable domain, filled in from reference TRBV28 and TRBJ2-3, reads DVKVTQSSRYLVKRTGEKVFLECVQDMDHENMFWYRQDPGLGLRLIYFSYDVKMKEKGDIPEGYSVSREKKERFSLILESASTNQTSMYLCAGSSPGMGGPNTQYFGPGTRLTVL.

The V gene is TRBV11-3, the J gene TRBJ2-1; TRBD1 is a possible D gene (6 bases). The J call is uncertain, as TRBJ2-5 better fits the DNA end. The CDR3 contains 14 residues. The germline CDR1 and CDR2 sequences are SGHNT and YENEEA. The CDR3 reads CASSLSDSQETQYF. The CDR3 DNA follows: TGTGCCAGCAGCTTATCGGACAGCCAAGAGACCCAGTACTTC.

This clonotype is deemed medium-sized. This chain uses TRBV7-2 with TRBJ1-3; TRBD1 agrees at 7 bases. The CDR3 has 14 amino acids. CDR1 is SGHTA and CDR2 is FQGNSA in the germline V gene. The J segment lost 2 bases and the V segment lost 5 bases, leaving 3 bases of the junction unmatched. CDR3 DNA: TGTGCCAGCAGCCCTGGGACAGCTGGAAACACCATATATTTT. It encodes CASSPGTAGNTIYF. Together with reference TRBV7-2 and TRBJ1-3, the CDR3 gives the full variable domain: GAGVSQSPSNKVTEKGKDVELRCDPISGHTALYWYRQSLGQGLEFLIYFQGNSAPDKSGLPSDRFSAERTGGSVSTLTIQRTQQEDSAVYLCASSPGTAGNTIYFGEGSWLTVV.

This clonotype was seen more than once but under ten times. The rearrangement joins TRBV11-3 to TRBJ2-1, with D maybe TRBD1 (5 bases). The ends were cut back, 5 bases at V and 5 bases at J, with 10 bases in the middle. The CDR3 totals 13 residues. CDR1 SGHNT and CDR2 YENEEA come from the germline V gene. The CDR3 DNA is TGTGCCAGCAGCAAAACAGGACACAATGAGCAGTTCTTC. It yields the protein CASSKTGHNEQFF.

This clonotype was observed a few times. The chain has TRBV7-8 and TRBJ2-3; 11 nucleotides agree with TRBD2. J gave up 4 bases and V 4 bases, and 7 bases lay outside the gene matches. This CDR3 contains 16 residues. Per the germline V gene, CDR1 is SGHVS and CDR2 is FQNEAQ. CDR3 DNA sequence: TGTGCCAGCAGCTACACTAGCGGGAGATCCGCAGATACGCAGTATTTT. Amino acid sequence: CASSYTSGRSADTQYF.

The chain has TRBV27 and TRBJ2-5, with 7 bases fitting TRBD2. The length of the CDR3 is 16 residues. The germline V gene has CDR1 MNHEY and CDR2 SMNVEV (reference sequence). Unmatched junction bases numbered 9, after V lost 2 bases and J lost 3 bases. In DNA form, the CDR3 reads TGTGCCAGCAGTTTACTTAGGCGGGAGAAGAAAGAGACCCAGTACTTC. Translation: CASSLLRREKKETQYF.

The table lists this clonotype with many counts. V usage is TRBV20-1 and J usage is TRBJ2-1, with 12 nucleotides matching TRBD1. This CDR3 has 16 amino acids. The germline CDR1 and CDR2 sequences are DFQATT and SNEGSKA (reference sequence). The trim removed 2 bases at V and 7 bases at J, leaving 9 bases unmatched. The CDR3 region is CSARSGSGQGANEQFF. The CDR3 nucleotides are TGCAGTGCTAGAAGTGGGTCGGGACAGGGGGCGAATGAGCAGTTCTTC.

This clonotype occurred many times. It is likely a read error, because the conserved phenylalanine at the end of the CDR3 is missing. The DNA is omitted, as the CDR3 cannot be located on it reliably, and the CDR3 follows TCRdb's listing. This sequence joins TRBV11-3 and TRBJ2-6; the table's D gene call, TRBD2, was not cross checked with the DNA. CDR1 is SGHNT, CDR2 YENEEA, per germline. A total of 8 residues make up the CDR3, ends included. CDR3 in amino acids: CASSLSSG.

As to this clonotype: Given the absence of the conserved phenylalanine or tryptophan at the CDR3 end, a read error is likely. The DNA is omitted, as the CDR3 cannot be located on it reliably, and the CDR3 follows TCRdb's listing. The chain recombines TRBV7-4 with TRBJ2-7; the table's D call, TRBD1, has no DNA check behind it. Germline loops: CDR1 SGHVT, CDR2 SQSDAQ. The CDR3 has 16 residues if both end residues are counted. CDR3 sequence: CASTMGGVYNEQFFGS.

This chain joins TRBV7-6 and TRBJ1-5, with TRBD1 matching 8 bases. CDR1 SGHVS and CDR2 FNYEAQ come from the germline V gene. Trimming at V came to 3 bases and at J to 4 bases, leaving 2 bases not matched to a gene. This CDR3 is built from 14 residues. The CDR3 DNA sequence: TGTGCCAGCAGCTTCCAGGGGGCGAATCAGCCCCAGCATTTT. This encodes CASSFQGANQPQHF.

There are many counts of this clonotype. The rearrangement uses TRBV4-1 and TRBJ1-1; 7 nucleotides agree with TRBD1. The CDR3 length is 17 residues. After removal of 4 bases from V and 4 bases from J, the junction contained 15 bases not matched to a gene. Germline V gene sequence: CDR1 MGHRA, CDR2 YSYEKL. The CDR3 DNA reads TGCGCCAGCAGCCGCGGACAGGCGGCACGGTTCCGCACTGAAGCTTTCTTT. The encoded protein is CASSRGQAARFRTEAFF.